The 19 T cell receptor beta chains in this list originate from one sample, sequenced in a study of blood T cell repertoires in COVID-19. Using immunoSEQ multiplex PCR, the repertoire was profiled, and TCRdb retains in-frame clones only, with some absent. The table shows 200,000 to 250,000 clones, with about four fifths occurring only once. Source material: peripheral blood. The source of these receptors is a woman older than 75 with acute or convalescent COVID-19.

This clone was observed a single time. The chain employs TRBV28 and TRBJ2-1; 9 bases map to TRBD2. This CDR3 is built from 16 residues. The junction had 10 bases not matched to a gene; V was cut back by 7 bases and J by 3 bases. Germline CDR1 MDHEN, CDR2 SYDVKM. The DNA for the CDR3 is TGTGCCAGCACTACCCCAGCGGGGGGCTACTACAATGAGCAGTTCTTC. Amino acids: CASTTPAGGYYNEQFF.

The chain uses TRBV19 and TRBJ1-1; D is undetermined. The CDR3 totals 14 residues. Deletions cut 1 base from V and 1 base from J, with 7 bases between. Germline-derived CDR1 and CDR2 are LNHDA and SQIVND (reference sequence). Written as DNA, the CDR3 is TGTGCCAGTAGTATAGCGACGGGGAACACTGAAGCTTTCTTT. Its translation: CASSIATGNTEAFF.

The chain employs TRBV19 and TRBJ1-2, with unresolved D. The germline V gene has CDR1 LNHDA and CDR2 SQIVND (reference sequence). CDR3 length: 13 residues. Deletions cut 3 bases from V and 10 bases from J, with 15 bases between. For the CDR3, the DNA is TGTGCCAGTAGTATTTGGCCTCCCCTTGACTACACCTTC. Encoded protein: CASSIWPPLDYTF. Full variable domain (rest looked up from reference TRBV19 and TRBJ1-2): DGGITQSPKYLFRKEGQNVTLSCEQNLNHDAMYWYRQDPGQGLRLIYYSQIVNDFQKGDIAEGYSVSREKKESFPLTVTSAQKNPTAFYLCASSIWPPLDYTFGSGTRLTVV.

The chain recombines TRBV7-6 with TRBJ2-7; 8 bases agree with TRBD1. After removal of 5 bases from V and 1 base from J, the junction contained 7 bases not matched to a gene. Germline CDR1 and CDR2: SGHVS and FNYEAQ. The CDR3 loop spans 15 amino acids. CDR3 residues: CASSPTGGRSYEQYF. CDR3 nucleotide sequence: TGTGCCAGCAGCCCAACAGGGGGGAGATCCTACGAGCAGTACTTC.

V usage is TRBV9 and J usage is TRBJ2-2; unclear D gene. This CDR3 is 15 amino acids long. Looked up from germline, CDR1 is SGDLS and CDR2 is YYNGEE. V was cut by 1 base and J by 0 bases, with 7 bases left in between. CDR3 DNA: TGTGCCAGCAGCGTAACCAGTACGAACACCGGGGAGCTGTTTTTT. Its protein is CASSVTSTNTGELFF.

V and J are TRBV7-9 and TRBJ1-1; D is perhaps TRBD1 (5 bases). The CDR3 length is 14 residues. V lost 6 bases and J lost 4, with 15 bases in between. Looked up from germline, CDR1 is SEHNR and CDR2 is FQNEAQ (reference sequence). The CDR3 loop reads CASRPGRTSTEAFF. CDR3 sequence (DNA): TGTGCCAGCAGGCCCGGGAGGACAAGCACTGAAGCTTTCTTT.

The chain employs TRBV5-1 and TRBJ2-2; the match to TRBD2 covers 7 bases. J was trimmed by 0 bases and V by 4 bases; bases with no gene match: 9. This CDR3 has 17 amino acids. The germline V gene has CDR1 SGHRS and CDR2 YFSETQ. The CDR3 nucleotides are TGCGCCAGCAGCCACCCACGGGGGGATCCGAACACCGGGGAGCTGTTTTTT. Its translation: CASSHPRGDPNTGELFF.

Worth noting for this clone: In the same sample, other DNA sequences code for this CDR3. The chain couples TRBV6-5 to TRBJ1-1; a possible D gene is TRBD1 (5 bases). V was clipped by 2 bases and J by 2 bases, with 9 bases between them. This CDR3 comprises 14 residues. Germline V gives CDR1 MNHEY, CDR2 SVGAGI. Here the CDR3 reads CASSYGGKNTEAFF. CDR3 bases: TGTGCCAGCAGTTACGGGGGGAAAAACACTGAAGCTTTCTTT.

The V and J genes are TRBV28 and TRBJ1-2, with D tentatively TRBD1 (5 bases). The CDR3 is 14 amino acids. Trimming stripped 4 bases from V and 2 bases from J, with 11 bases between. Germline CDR1 reads MDHEN; CDR2 reads SYDVKM. This CDR3 is CASSSGQPNYGYTF. The CDR3 DNA is TGTGCCAGCAGTTCTGGACAACCCAACTATGGCTACACCTTC.

The chain is built from TRBV27 and TRBJ1-1; 7 bases are a match to TRBD1. CDR1 is MNHEY and CDR2 is SMNVEV in the germline V gene (reference sequence). V shed 7 bases, J shed 4 bases, and the junction held 6 bases outside the gene matches. The CDR3 totals 13 residues. The DNA for the CDR3 is TGTGCCAGCACCCGGGACAGCCGCACTGAAGCTTTCTTT. It is translated as CASTRDSRTEAFF.

The chain has TRBV9 and TRBJ2-1, with 7 bases matching TRBD1. Germline V CDR1 and CDR2: SGDLS, YYNGEE. V was pared by 0 bases and J by 2 bases, with 2 bases of the junction left unmatched. This CDR3 has 15 residues. CDR3 nucleotide sequence: TGTGCCAGCAGCGTAGCCGGACAGGCCTACAATGAGCAGTTCTTC. It encodes CASSVAGQAYNEQFF.

The gene calls are TRBV28 and TRBJ1-2, with D maybe TRBD1 (5 bases). The CDR3 totals 15 residues. Germline-derived CDR1 and CDR2 are MDHEN and SYDVKM. V was cut by 7 bases and J by 3 bases, with 18 bases left in between. CDR3 loop: CASTVTDVGDYGYTF. The CDR3 nucleotides are TGTGCCAGCACAGTAACGGATGTAGGGGACTATGGCTACACCTTC.

V and J are TRBV7-2 and TRBJ1-2, with TRBD1 matching 7 bases. Germline values: CDR1 SGHTA, CDR2 FQGNSA. The ends lost 5 bases at V and 5 bases at J; junction bases unmatched: 8. The CDR3 is made up of 14 amino acids. CDR3 loop: CASSPSGTDYGYTF. CDR3 in DNA: TGTGCCAGCAGCCCCTCCGGGACAGATTATGGCTACACCTTC.

The rearrangement uses TRBV6-2 or TRBV6-3 and TRBJ1-6; possibly TRBD1 for D (5 bases). The CDR3 has 15 residues. Looked up from germline, CDR1 is MNHEY and CDR2 is SVGEGT. V lost 6 bases to trimming and J lost 7 bases, with 16 bases between them. CDR3 sequence (DNA): TGTGCCAGCAGCCCAAGAGGGACTGGGAATTCACCCCTCCACTTT. It codes for CASSPRGTGNSPLHF.

The CDR3 sequence is CASSQDQTWNTEAFF. The CDR3 DNA reads as TGTGCCAGCAGCCAAGATCAGACTTGGAACACTGAAGCTTTCTTT. The chain uses TRBV14 and TRBJ1-1; the D is unclear. The germline V gene has CDR1 SGHDN and CDR2 FVKESK. V lost 0 bases and J 1 base, leaving 9 bases between the germline ends. The CDR3 length is 15 residues. Full variable domain (rest looked up from reference TRBV14 and TRBJ1-1): EAGVTQFPSHSVIEKGQTVTLRCDPISGHDNLYWYRRVMGKEIKFLLHFVKESKQDESGMPNNRFLAERTGGTYSTLKVQPAELEDSGVYFCASSQDQTWNTEAFFGQGTRLTVV.

The CDR3 loop reads CASSRVTGVRTGANVLTF. The CDR3 DNA sequence: TGTGCCAGTAGTCGGGTGACAGGGGTCAGGACTGGGGCCAACGTCCTGACTTTC. This rearrangement joins TRBV19 to TRBJ2-6; 8 positions match TRBD1. This CDR3 has 18 amino acids. The V and J ends lost 5 bases and 2 bases, in that order; junction bases with no gene match: 11. CDR1 and CDR2 (germline): LNHDA, SQIVND (reference sequence).

The chain links TRBV2 to TRBJ2-5, with D possibly matching TRBD1 (6 bases). The germline CDR1 and CDR2 sequences are SNHLY and FYNNEI. The CDR3 runs to 12 residues. The V gene lost 11 bases and the J gene lost 2 bases, with 12 bases spanning the gap. The CDR3 DNA follows: TGTGCCGCAAGGGGACAACAAGAGACCCAGTACTTC. This encodes CAARGQQETQYF.

The rearrangement uses TRBV28 and TRBJ1-4, with D hard to call. With 6 bases removed from V and 2 bases from J, the gap between germline ends came to 7 bases. Germline loops: CDR1 MDHEN, CDR2 SYDVKM. The CDR3 is 13 amino acids. In nucleotides, the CDR3 is TGTGCCAGCAGGAGGGCCACTAATGAAAAACTGTTTTTT. Residues: CASRRATNEKLFF.

The V gene is TRBV6-5, the J gene TRBJ1-5; possibly TRBD1 for D (5 bases). Germline CDR1 MNHEY, CDR2 SVGAGI. The ends were cut back, 5 bases at V and 0 bases at J, with 11 bases in the middle. This CDR3 is 15 amino acids long. CDR3 nucleotides: TGTGCCAGCAGTAGGGCGGGGGATAGCAATCAGCCCCAGCATTTT. It yields the protein CASSRAGDSNQPQHF.